The clone carrying this T cell receptor (beta chain) has just one count. Its target is not known. As the method for making TCR beta libraries, quantitative 5'-RACE with molecular barcodes was used. TCRdb re-called the 5' RACE reads through MiXCR, storing one row per CDR3 protein. The table shows fewer than 250,000 distinct CDR3 sequences, with around 20% occurring only once. These data belong to a study of CD8 T cells in ankylosing spondylitis. Trimming at V came to 1 base and at J to 5 bases, leaving 9 bases not matched to a gene. Germline-derived CDR1 and CDR2 are LGHNA and YSLEER. This CDR3 spans 17 amino acids. Study findings and constraints: Researchers reportedly found disease-linked clones significantly enriched in matched ankylosing spondylitis synovial fluid. Among TCR beta sequences, a motif of under ten highly homologous variants appeared characteristic of ankylosing spondylitis blood.

The receptor's source is a male donor with ankylosing spondylitis. The specimen was blood, either unsorted or a sorted T cell fraction (not recorded which). The genes are TRBV4-3 and TRBJ2-1, with TRBD1 matching 9 bases. The CDR3 nucleotides are TGCGCCAGCAGCCAAGGGGAATGGACAGGGGAGCACAATGAGCAGTTCTTC. This translates into CASSQGEWTGEHNEQFF.